Presented here are 22 T cell receptor beta chains from one specimen sequenced in a study of neurological immune-mediated disorders (dated by TCRdb to the late 2010s). The library was obtained by 5' RACE. Sequenced on an Illumina HiSeq 2500. The public reads were reprocessed in TCRdb via fastp at Q25 and MiXCR, keeping in-frame beta chains. Rows are unified per CDR3 protein, each entry keeping the most common DNA and genes. The sample table holds tens of thousands of distinct CDR3 sequences, of which 10% were seen once. Under 2% of the sample is taken by the ten largest. The meaning of the sample's time point label: longitudinal time-point 1 (baseline). The sample was PBMCs. These TCRs come from a woman aged 40-49 years in good health.

This clonotype was recorded many times. This chain joins TRBV6-2 or TRBV6-3 and TRBJ2-1; D is perhaps TRBD2 (7 bases). The ends were cut back, 8 bases at V and 6 bases at J, with 17 bases in the middle. The CDR3 contains 14 residues. Germline V gene sequence: CDR1 MNHEY, CDR2 SVGEGT. The CDR3: CASRYRGGRNEQFF. DNA of the CDR3: TGTGCCAGCCGCTATAGGGGGGGGCGCAATGAGCAGTTCTTC.

This clonotype was picked up many times. The rearrangement joins TRBV7-2 to TRBJ1-3; no firm D call. Germline values: CDR1 SGHTA, CDR2 FQGNSA. The CDR3 sequence is 14 residues long. The V and J ends lost 3 bases and 4 bases respectively, with 10 bases between them. The DNA of the CDR3 is TGTGCCAGCAGCTTTGGGAGCTCCGGAAACACCATATATTTT. This translates into CASSFGSSGNTIYF. The full variable domain, its missing parts supplied by reference TRBV7-2 and TRBJ1-3, is GAGVSQSPSNKVTEKGKDVELRCDPISGHTALYWYRQSLGQGLEFLIYFQGNSAPDKSGLPSDRFSAERTGGSVSTLTIQRTQQEDSAVYLCASSFGSSGNTIYFGEGSWLTVV.

This clonotype has at least ten counts. The chain links TRBV4-1 to TRBJ2-1; 10 bases agree with TRBD2. Germline lookup yields CDR1 MGHRA and CDR2 YSYEKL. The ends lost 4 bases at V and 3 bases at J; junction bases unmatched: 6. The CDR3 loop spans 16 amino acids. Here the CDR3 reads CASSRQLAGNYNEQFF. Written as DNA, the CDR3 is TGCGCCAGCAGCCGACAACTAGCGGGGAACTACAATGAGCAGTTCTTC.

This clonotype was counted a single time. The genes are TRBV5-4 and TRBJ2-1, with D unresolved. Between the trimmed V and J ends, which lost 1 base and 12 bases, there was a span of 11 bases. CDR1 SGHNT and CDR2 YYREEE come from the germline V gene (reference sequence). CDR3 length: 12 amino acids. CDR3 bases: TGTGCCAGCAGCTTGAAAGGTGTGGGGCAGTTCTTC. Protein: CASSLKGVGQFF.

A note on this clonotype: This may arise from a read error, as a much more abundant clone is one base away. The chain links TRBV2 to TRBJ1-1, with a tentative D call TRBD1 (5 bases). Per germline, CDR1 SNHLY and CDR2 FYNNEI. This CDR3 has 13 amino acids. The V end lost 8 bases, the J end lost 5 bases, and 15 bases lay between the germline ends. Written as DNA, the CDR3 is TGTGCCAGCGGGAGACAGTACGGGACTGAAGCTTTCTTT. Translating it yields CASGRQYGTEAFF.

This clonotype was observed at least ten times. The chain couples TRBV7-2 to TRBJ2-3; the match to TRBD2 covers 7 bases. After removal of 2 bases from V and 6 bases from J, the junction contained 8 bases not matched to a gene. Germline loops: CDR1 SGHTA, CDR2 FQGNSA. The CDR3 covers 15 residues. CDR3 coding DNA: TGTGCCAGCAGCTTATGGGGGGGAGTCCCCGATACGCAGTATTTT. Residues: CASSLWGGVPDTQYF.

This clonotype has at least ten counts. The chain combines TRBV27 with TRBJ1-6; TRBD1 is a possible D gene (5 bases). Trimming removed 6 bases from V and 5 bases from J, with 11 bases in between. Germline-derived CDR1 and CDR2 are MNHEY and SMNVEV (reference sequence). This CDR3 has 14 amino acids. The CDR3 spells CASRPWGDNSPLHF. The CDR3, as DNA: TGTGCCAGCAGACCATGGGGGGATAATTCACCCCTCCACTTT.

This clonotype has at least ten counts. The CDR3, as DNA: TGTGCCAGCAGCTTAGACCCGGCCAGGGGAGTCACCGGGGAGCTGTTTTTT. Translation: CASSLDPARGVTGELFF. This chain connects TRBV7-2 to TRBJ2-2, with D possibly TRBD1 on 6 matching bases. The germline gives CDR1 SGHTA, CDR2 FQGNSA. This CDR3 spans 17 amino acids. V dropped 1 base and J dropped 4 bases, with 16 bases sitting between them. The full variable domain, its missing parts supplied by reference TRBV7-2 and TRBJ2-2, is GAGVSQSPSNKVTEKGKDVELRCDPISGHTALYWYRQSLGQGLEFLIYFQGNSAPDKSGLPSDRFSAERTGGSVSTLTIQRTQQEDSAVYLCASSLDPARGVTGELFFGEGSRLTVL.

With regard to this clonotype: Compared with germline, one end of the junction differs, possibly owing to a read error. The chain uses TRBV5-1 and TRBJ2-5, with TRBD2 matching over 8 bases. Per the germline V gene, CDR1 is SGHRS and CDR2 is YFSETQ. The CDR3 is 16 amino acids. The CDR3 DNA reads as TGCGCCAACAGCTTCGCCAAGCGGGGGTTTCAAGAGACCCAGTACTTC. The encoded protein is CANSFAKRGFQETQYF.

This clonotype came up many times. V gene TRBV27 combines with J gene TRBJ2-6; 8 positions agree with TRBD1. Looked up from germline, CDR1 is MNHEY and CDR2 is SMNVEV (reference sequence). There are 15 residues in the CDR3. J lost 2 bases, V lost 4 bases, and 1 base had no gene match. CDR3 sequence reads: CASSSQGAGANVLTF. CDR3 nucleotides: TGTGCCAGCAGTTCACAGGGGGCTGGGGCCAACGTCCTGACTTTC.

This clonotype was seen repeatedly, ten times or more. The genes are TRBV9 and TRBJ1-2; 7 bases line up with TRBD1. CDR1 and CDR2 (germline): SGDLS, YYNGEE. This CDR3 region has 13 residues. V shed 3 bases, J shed 8 bases, and the junction held 7 bases outside the gene matches. The CDR3 coding sequence is TGTGCCAGCAGCGCTTCTCTACAGGGGGGCTACACCTTC. Protein: CASSASLQGGYTF.

Many counts were recorded for this clonotype. This chain uses TRBV3-1 with TRBJ2-7; no definite D call. The CDR3 is made up of 11 amino acids. Per the germline V gene, CDR1 is LGHDT and CDR2 is YNNKEL (reference sequence). V was clipped by 4 bases and J by 7 bases, with 8 bases between them. The CDR3 DNA follows: TGTGCCAGCAGCCCCTCGAGAGAGCAGTACTTC. Protein sequence: CASSPSREQYF.

Sample share makes this clonotype medium-sized (0.01 to 0.1%). This chain links TRBV29-1 with TRBJ2-1; 9 bases align to TRBD2. The CDR3 covers 14 residues. The V and J ends lost 2 bases and 6 bases, in that order; junction bases with no gene match: 5. CDR1 SQVTM and CDR2 ANQGSEA come from the germline V gene. The CDR3 coding sequence is TGCAGCGTTGAATTTGGTAGCGGGAGCAATGAGCAGTTCTTC. This sequence encodes CSVEFGSGSNEQFF.

This clonotype was seen at least ten times. The chain joins TRBV5-1 to TRBJ1-1; tentative D call: TRBD1 (5 bases). CDR1 is SGHRS, CDR2 YFSETQ, per germline. V was clipped by 1 base and J by 1 base, with 14 bases between them. The CDR3 runs to 16 residues. The DNA for the CDR3 is TGCGCCAGCAGCTTGAACCCCGACAGACAGAACACTGAAGCTTTCTTT. It encodes CASSLNPDRQNTEAFF.

This clonotype was found many times. This sequence joins TRBV9 and TRBJ2-2, with D unclear. V was cut by 0 bases and J by 8 bases, with 8 bases left in between. Germline V gene data show CDR1 as SGDLS and CDR2 as YYNGEE. The CDR3 sequence is 13 residues long. CDR3 residues: CASSVVPRGELFF. Written as DNA, the CDR3 is TGTGCCAGCAGCGTAGTTCCGAGGGGGGAGCTGTTTTTT.

This clonotype was seen at least ten times. The chain couples TRBV7-9 to TRBJ1-1, with 9 bases matching TRBD1. V was pared by 4 bases and J by 5 bases, with 5 bases of the junction left unmatched. The germline V gene encodes CDR1 SEHNR and CDR2 FQNEAQ (reference sequence). The CDR3 is 14 residues long. This CDR3 reads CASSSGQGRTEAFF. The CDR3 bases are TGTGCCAGCAGCTCGGGACAGGGCAGGACTGAAGCTTTCTTT.

This clonotype was detected many times. This sequence joins TRBV10-3 and TRBJ1-1, with unresolved D. There are 17 residues in the CDR3. V shed 11 bases and J shed 0 bases, with 25 bases lying between them. Germline V gene data show CDR1 as ENHRY and CDR2 as SYGVKD. CDR3 sequence reads: CAVSGNRISDMNTEAFF. DNA of the CDR3: TGTGCCGTTTCGGGAAACCGAATTAGCGATATGAACACTGAAGCTTTCTTT.

This clonotype has ten or more counts. The gene calls are TRBV5-1 and TRBJ1-2; a possible D gene is TRBD1 (5 bases). V shed 3 bases and J shed 3 bases, with 15 bases lying between them. The CDR3 spans 15 residues. CDR1 and CDR2 (germline): SGHRS, YFSETQ. Written as DNA, the CDR3 is TGCGCCAGCAGCTCGGGGGATGGGACCGACTATGGCTACACCTTC. Residues: CASSSGDGTDYGYTF.

In its sample, this clonotype was seen many times. CDR3 amino acids: CAISATGANQPQHF. CDR3 bases: TGTGCCATCAGTGCTACAGGGGCTAACCAGCCCCAGCATTTT. The rearrangement uses TRBV10-3 and TRBJ1-5, with 7 bases fitting TRBD1. V was pared by 4 bases and J by 7 bases, with 7 bases of the junction left unmatched. Germline-derived CDR1 and CDR2 are ENHRY and SYGVKD. The CDR3 covers 14 residues.

This clonotype was detected ten times or more. This rearrangement joins TRBV20-1 to TRBJ2-2; D not resolved. Germline CDR1 and CDR2: DFQATT and SNEGSKA (reference sequence). The CDR3 is 11 residues long. V was pared by 3 bases and J by 5 bases, with 4 bases between. As DNA, the CDR3 is TGCAGTGCTAGCAGGACCGGGGAGCTGTTTTTT. Amino acids: CSASRTGELFF.

This clonotype was picked up one time. The chain couples TRBV5-1 to TRBJ2-1, with D tentatively TRBD2 (6 bases). This CDR3 is built from 15 residues. The germline V gene encodes CDR1 SGHRS and CDR2 YFSETQ. The V end lost 1 base, the J end lost 6 bases, and 14 bases lay between the germline ends. This chain's CDR3 is CASSLLASVGNEQFF. CDR3 coding DNA: TGCGCCAGCAGCTTGTTGGCTAGCGTTGGCAATGAGCAGTTCTTC.

This clonotype was seen at least ten times. The V gene is TRBV5-1, the J gene TRBJ2-7; no firm D call. Per the germline V gene, CDR1 is SGHRS and CDR2 is YFSETQ. The V and J ends lost 0 bases and 2 bases respectively, with 12 bases between them. There are 15 residues in the CDR3. This chain's CDR3 is CASSLAAGTPYEQYF. CDR3 DNA: TGCGCCAGCAGCTTGGCCGCAGGAACCCCCTACGAGCAGTACTTC.